Each of the 30 T cell receptor beta chains below was sequenced from the same sample in a study of T cell changes during pregnancy in multiple sclerosis. TCRdb's copy holds only in-frame clones and misses some; the assay was immunoSEQ multiplex PCR. The profile shows some 60,000 clones, 85% to 95% of them singletons. This specimen consisted of peripheral blood, obtained after pregnancy. The receptors originated from a female donor with multiple sclerosis, enrolled in a pregnancy study.

A few counts support this clone. This chain joins TRBV29-1 and TRBJ1-1; D ambiguous. The CDR3 has 14 amino acids. From germline, CDR1 is SQVTM and CDR2 ANQGSEA. V gave up 3 bases and J gave up 0 bases, with 11 bases separating them. Written as DNA, the CDR3 is TGCAGCGTTGAGAGGCAGATCATGAACACTGAAGCTTTCTTT. Amino acids: CSVERQIMNTEAFF.

This rearrangement joins TRBV5-5 to TRBJ2-4, with 7 bases that match TRBD1. The germline V gene encodes CDR1 SGHKS and CDR2 YYEKEE (reference sequence). V lost 7 bases, J lost 4 bases, and 5 bases stayed unmatched. CDR3 length: 13 amino acids. CDR3 DNA sequence: TGTGCCAGCTCCGGGACAGATAAAAACATTCAGTACTTC. It is translated as CASSGTDKNIQYF.

The V gene is TRBV18, the J gene TRBJ2-1, with TRBD2 identical over 8 bases. Germline V gives CDR1 KGHSH, CDR2 LQKENI. The junction had 7 bases not matched to a gene; V was cut back by 3 bases and J by 9 bases. The CDR3 runs 14 residues. The CDR3 nucleotides are TGTGCCAGCTCACCGGGACTAGAAGTCGGTGAGCAGTTCTTC. Translation: CASSPGLEVGEQFF. Using reference TRBV18 and TRBJ2-1 for the parts outside the CDR3, the full variable domain is NAGVMQNPRHLVRRRGQEARLRCSPMKGHSHVYWYRQLPEEGLKFMVYLQKENIIDESGMPKERFSAEFPKEGPSILRIQQVVRGDSAAYFCASSPGLEVGEQFFGPGTRLTVL.

This chain connects TRBV9 to TRBJ2-6; TRBD2 matches at 15 bases. The CDR3 sequence is 21 residues long. Germline V lookup: CDR1 SGDLS, CDR2 YYNGEE. Trimming removed 3 bases from V and 2 bases from J; junction bases left unmatched: 12. The CDR3 nucleotides are TGTGCCAGCAGCGCTGGACTAGCGGGAGGGCATGCGGGGGCTGGGGCCAACGTCCTGACTTTC. This gives the protein CASSAGLAGGHAGAGANVLTF.

V usage is TRBV2 and J usage is TRBJ2-1; tentative D call: TRBD1 (6 bases). Germline V lookup: CDR1 SNHLY, CDR2 FYNNEI. CDR3 length equals 16 residues. V lost 2 bases and J lost 2, with 13 bases in between. The CDR3 DNA sequence: TGTGCCAGCAGTGAAAACCCAGGGGCCCCCTACAATGAGCAGTTCTTC. Protein sequence: CASSENPGAPYNEQFF.

The chain recombines TRBV11-2 with TRBJ2-5, with a possible D match to TRBD2 (5 bases). Trimming took 0 bases from V and 8 from J, leaving 16 bases between them. Germline V gene lookup returns CDR1 SGHAT and CDR2 FQNNGV. This CDR3 is built from 15 residues. This CDR3 is CASSLDQAESGTQYF. CDR3 nucleotide sequence: TGTGCCAGCAGCTTAGATCAGGCAGAATCGGGAACCCAGTACTTC.

The chain links TRBV25-1 to TRBJ1-4, with D possibly being TRBD1 (5 bases). Between the trimmed V and J ends, which lost 3 bases and 2 bases, there was a span of 7 bases. This CDR3 is 14 amino acids long. CDR1 is MGHDK, CDR2 SYGVNS, per germline. CDR3 sequence reads: CASSEGGTNEKLFF. CDR3 bases: TGTGCCAGCAGTGAGGGGGGGACTAATGAAAAACTGTTTTTT. The full variable domain, its missing parts supplied by reference TRBV25-1 and TRBJ1-4, is EADIYQTPRYLVIGTGKKITLECSQTMGHDKMYWYQQDPGMELHLIHYSYGVNSTEKGDLSSESTVSRIRTEHFPLTLESARPSHTSQYLCASSEGGTNEKLFFGSGTQLSVL.

The chain recombines TRBV9 with TRBJ2-3; 12 bases line up with TRBD2. J was trimmed by 5 bases and V by 1 base; bases with no gene match: 8. The CDR3 is made up of 17 amino acids. CDR1 and CDR2 (germline): SGDLS, YYNGEE. The CDR3 DNA reads TGTGCCAGCAGCGTAACCGGACTAGCGGGATCAGAAGATACGCAGTATTTT. Translation: CASSVTGLAGSEDTQYF.

The V call is TRBV7-6, the J call TRBJ1-4, with 7 bases lining up with TRBD1. Germline CDR1 SGHVS, CDR2 FNYEAQ. There are 14 residues in the CDR3. Germline trimming cut 5 bases from V and 5 bases from J; bases unmatched to any gene: 5. DNA for the CDR3: TGTGCCAGCAGCGGGCAGGGGGTAAATGAAAAACTGTTTTTT. This sequence encodes CASSGQGVNEKLFF.

V gene TRBV27 combines with J gene TRBJ1-2; possibly TRBD1 for D (5 bases). The CDR3 has 15 residues. V was shortened by 2 bases and J by 4 bases, with 14 bases between the two germline ends. The germline V gene encodes CDR1 MNHEY and CDR2 SMNVEV (reference sequence). CDR3 nucleotide sequence: TGTGCCAGCAGTTTAGGCCCGTCGGGGGTCTATGGCTACACCTTC. The encoded protein is CASSLGPSGVYGYTF.

This clone is a singleton in its sample. The chain joins TRBV7-9 to TRBJ2-7, with 14 bases aligning to TRBD2. Germline-derived CDR1 and CDR2 are SEHNR and FQNEAQ (reference sequence). Losses at the gene ends were 5 bases for V and 5 bases for J; bases not matched to a gene: 8. The CDR3 extends over 16 amino acids. The CDR3 DNA is TGTGCCAGCAGCCCCGGGGGACTAGCGGGAGTCGACGAGCAGTACTTC. It encodes CASSPGGLAGVDEQYF.

The genes are TRBV18 and TRBJ2-3, with D possibly TRBD1 on 5 matching bases. The V gene's germline CDR1 is KGHSH and CDR2 LQKENI. CDR3 length: 17 amino acids. V lost 10 bases and J lost 0, with 23 bases in between. The CDR3 nucleotides are TGTGCCACCAAAGGTACCCCGACAGAACCTAGCACAGATACGCAGTATTTT. Protein: CATKGTPTEPSTDTQYF.

This chain connects TRBV28 to TRBJ2-7; maybe TRBD1 (6 bases). Germline-derived CDR1 and CDR2 are MDHEN and SYDVKM. The ends were cut back, 5 bases at V and 1 base at J, with 9 bases in the middle. The CDR3 length is 13 residues. The CDR3 spells CASSQDSSYEQYF. The DNA for the CDR3 is TGTGCCAGCAGTCAGGACAGTTCCTACGAGCAGTACTTC.

This chain joins TRBV21-1 and TRBJ1-1. TRBV21-1 is a documented pseudogene. The CDR3 length is 17 residues. The CDR3 nucleotides are TGTGCCAGCAGCAAAGGTCAGGAAAGGACTCTGGCTGGTGAAGCTTTCTTT. Residues: CASSKGQERTLAGEAFF.

Only one count was recorded for this clone. The rearrangement joins TRBV6-1 to TRBJ2-3; 9 nucleotides align to TRBD2. Germline V gene sequence: CDR1 MNHNS, CDR2 SASEGT. The length of the CDR3 is 15 residues. The V and J ends lost 4 bases and 3 bases, in that order; junction bases with no gene match: 5. Here the CDR3 DNA reads TGTGCCAGCAGTGTCGAGACTAGCGGAACAGATACGCAGTATTTT. Protein: CASSVETSGTDTQYF.

V is TRBV9 and J is TRBJ2-2, with TRBD1 identical over 8 bases. V was clipped by 2 bases and J by 3 bases; unmatched bases: 3. There are 15 residues in the CDR3. The germline V gene has CDR1 SGDLS and CDR2 YYNGEE. The CDR3 spells CASSVTGAYTGELFF. Here the CDR3 DNA reads TGTGCCAGCAGCGTGACAGGGGCGTACACCGGGGAGCTGTTTTTT.

This clone was counted once. The chain couples TRBV5-4 to TRBJ2-1; 9 bases fit TRBD2. The V gene's germline CDR1 is SGHNT and CDR2 YYREEE (reference sequence). CDR3 length: 15 amino acids. The V gene end was trimmed by 0 bases and the J gene end by 12 bases; junction bases not matched to a gene: 10. The CDR3 spells CASSLGLADRAVQFF. For the CDR3, the DNA is TGTGCCAGCAGCTTGGGACTAGCGGACCGCGCTGTGCAGTTCTTC.

The rearrangement links TRBV27 to TRBJ1-1, with 7 bases lining up with TRBD1. Germline-derived CDR1 and CDR2 are MNHEY and SMNVEV (reference sequence). V dropped 5 bases and J dropped 4; count of bases not matched to a gene: 7. The CDR3 runs 14 residues. CDR3 DNA sequence: TGTGCCAGCAGTGACGACAGGGTGGGCACTGAAGCTTTCTTT. Translating gives CASSDDRVGTEAFF.

In its sample, this clone was seen once. This CDR3 is CASSLGTGANQPQHF. The CDR3 DNA is TGTGCCAGCAGCTTAGGGACAGGGGCAAATCAGCCCCAGCATTTT. The gene calls are TRBV7-9 and TRBJ1-5; TRBD1 matches at 9 bases. Germline loops: CDR1 SEHNR, CDR2 FQNEAQ (reference sequence). The V gene end was trimmed by 1 base and the J gene end by 4 bases; junction bases not matched to a gene: 2. CDR3 length: 15 amino acids.

CDR3 region: CASSLVPFGGGNTEAFF. In DNA, the CDR3 is TGTGCCAGCAGCTTGGTCCCCTTCGGGGGTGGGAACACTGAAGCTTTCTTT. This rearrangement joins TRBV5-5 to TRBJ1-1, with D possibly matching TRBD1 (5 bases). Germline CDR1 and CDR2: SGHKS and YYEKEE (reference sequence). Trimming removed 0 bases from V and 1 base from J, with 16 bases in between. This CDR3 has 17 amino acids.

The V gene is TRBV7-2, the J gene TRBJ2-5; D possibly corresponds to TRBD2 (5 bases). The CDR3 spans 17 residues. V was shortened by 1 base and J by 3 bases, with 18 bases between the two germline ends. Germline CDR1 and CDR2: SGHTA and FQGNSA. CDR3 sequence reads: CASSLVGAASGKETQYF. CDR3 coding DNA: TGTGCCAGCAGCTTAGTTGGTGCAGCTTCGGGGAAAGAGACCCAGTACTTC.

The chain has TRBV6-5 and TRBJ1-2; TRBD1 matches at 9 bases. The CDR3 has 15 amino acids. CDR1 and CDR2 from the germline V gene are MNHEY and SVGAGI. V gave up 5 bases and J gave up 5 bases; unmatched junction bases: 9. DNA of the CDR3: TGTGCCAGCAGTACCCCGGGACAGGGACGATATGGCTACACCTTC. Translation gives CASSTPGQGRYGYTF.

V and J are TRBV4-2 and TRBJ2-1, with D tentatively TRBD1 (5 bases). CDR3 length: 16 residues. Trimming shortened V by 0 bases and J by 5 bases, and 14 bases separated the two germline ends. Germline CDR1 and CDR2: LGHNA and YNFKEQ. The DNA for the CDR3 is TGTGCCAGCAGCCAAGAGGAAGGGGTTAAAAACAATGAGCAGTTCTTC. Residues: CASSQEEGVKNNEQFF.

CDR3 in amino acids: CASSLDRGQPQHF. CDR3 coding DNA: TGTGCCAGCAGTTTAGACAGGGGTCAGCCCCAGCATTTT. This chain uses TRBV27 with TRBJ1-5; TRBD1 matches 8 bases. Per germline, CDR1 MNHEY and CDR2 SMNVEV (reference sequence). The length of the CDR3 is 13 residues. The junction had 0 bases not matched to a gene; V was cut back by 2 bases and J by 6 bases.

The chain uses TRBV5-4 and TRBJ2-7, with D possibly matching TRBD1 (5 bases). Germline V gene sequence: CDR1 SGHNT, CDR2 YYREEE (reference sequence). V was pared by 4 bases and J by 3 bases, with 8 bases between. This CDR3 spans 12 amino acids. CDR3 DNA: TGTGCCAGCAGCCGCGACAGCTACGAGCAGTACTTC. Translation gives CASSRDSYEQYF.

The chain joins TRBV6-6 to TRBJ1-5, with a possible D match to TRBD1 (5 bases). The CDR3 has 16 residues. Germline V gene data show CDR1 as MNHNY and CDR2 as SVGAGI (reference sequence). V lost 2 bases to trimming and J lost 0 bases, with 11 bases between them. The CDR3, as DNA: TGTGCCAGCAGTTACACGGGGGTCCGTAGCAATCAGCCCCAGCATTTT. Its translation is CASSYTGVRSNQPQHF.

V gene TRBV5-1 combines with J gene TRBJ1-1; D perhaps matches TRBD1 (5 bases). V lost 4 bases, J lost 0 bases, and 19 bases lay in between. This CDR3 has 17 residues. Germline V gives CDR1 SGHRS, CDR2 YFSETQ. Written as DNA, the CDR3 is TGCGCCAGCAGCGGGGGGTGGAGTGAGGACATGAACACTGAAGCTTTCTTT. Its translation is CASSGGWSEDMNTEAFF. The full variable domain, its missing parts supplied by reference TRBV5-1 and TRBJ1-1, is KAGVTQTPRYLIKTRGQQVTLSCSPISGHRSVSWYQQTPGQGLQFLFEYFSETQRNKGNFPGRFSGRQFSNSRSEMNVSTLELGDSALYLCASSGGWSEDMNTEAFFGQGTRLTVV.

In this sample, this clone turned up once. The chain uses TRBV7-3 and TRBJ2-1, with D possibly matching TRBD1 (5 bases). From germline, CDR1 is SGHTA and CDR2 FQGTGA. There are 17 residues in the CDR3. The V and J ends lost 2 bases and 0 bases respectively, with 14 bases between them. CDR3 DNA: TGTGCCAGCAGCTTAGCCAGTGACAGTACCTCCTACAATGAGCAGTTCTTC. Its translation: CASSLASDSTSYNEQFF.

V gene TRBV19 combines with J gene TRBJ1-1; 9 bases are a match to TRBD1. Germline assignment: CDR1 LNHDA and CDR2 SQIVND (reference sequence). Losses at the gene ends were 8 bases for V and 4 bases for J; bases not matched to a gene: 11. CDR3 length: 15 amino acids. Here the CDR3 reads CASWDREVGATEAFF. The CDR3 DNA is TGTGCCAGTTGGGACAGGGAGGTTGGAGCCACTGAAGCTTTCTTT.

This clone occurred once. V is TRBV28 and J is TRBJ2-7; D is possibly TRBD2 (6 bases). V was clipped by 6 bases and J by 3 bases, with 15 bases between them. This CDR3 comprises 14 residues. CDR1 is MDHEN, CDR2 SYDVKM, per germline. CDR3 DNA sequence: TGTGCCAGCAGAAGGGGCGGGACGGTCTACGAGCAGTACTTC. This sequence encodes CASRRGGTVYEQYF.